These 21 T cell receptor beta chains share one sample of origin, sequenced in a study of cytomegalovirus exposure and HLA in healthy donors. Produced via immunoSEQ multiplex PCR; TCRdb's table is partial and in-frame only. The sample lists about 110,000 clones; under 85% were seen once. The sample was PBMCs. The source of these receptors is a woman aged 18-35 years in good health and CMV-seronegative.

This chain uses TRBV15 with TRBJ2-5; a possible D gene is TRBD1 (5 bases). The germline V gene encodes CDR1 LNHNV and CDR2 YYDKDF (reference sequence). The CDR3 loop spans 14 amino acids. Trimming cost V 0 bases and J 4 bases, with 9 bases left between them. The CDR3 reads CATSRDGARETQYF. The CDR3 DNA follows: TGTGCCACCAGCAGAGATGGGGCCCGAGAGACCCAGTACTTC.

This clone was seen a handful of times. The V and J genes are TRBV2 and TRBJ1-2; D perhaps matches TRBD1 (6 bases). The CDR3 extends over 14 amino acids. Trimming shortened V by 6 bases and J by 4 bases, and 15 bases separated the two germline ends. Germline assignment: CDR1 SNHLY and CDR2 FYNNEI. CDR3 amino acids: CASSPAGGVYGYTF. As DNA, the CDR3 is TGTGCCAGCAGCCCTGCGGGGGGCGTCTATGGCTACACCTTC.

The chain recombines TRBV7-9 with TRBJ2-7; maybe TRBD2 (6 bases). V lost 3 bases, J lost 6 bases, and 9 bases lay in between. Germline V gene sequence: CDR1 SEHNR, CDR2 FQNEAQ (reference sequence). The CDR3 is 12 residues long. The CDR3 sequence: CASSLGRGEQYF. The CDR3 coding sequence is TGTGCCAGCAGCTTGGGGCGGGGCGAGCAGTACTTC.

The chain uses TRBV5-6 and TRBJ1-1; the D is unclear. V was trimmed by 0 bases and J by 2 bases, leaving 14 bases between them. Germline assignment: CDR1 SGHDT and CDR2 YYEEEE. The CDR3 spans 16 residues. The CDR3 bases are TGTGCCAGCAGCTTGGATTCCGTGCGCCCCAACACTGAAGCTTTCTTT. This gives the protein CASSLDSVRPNTEAFF.

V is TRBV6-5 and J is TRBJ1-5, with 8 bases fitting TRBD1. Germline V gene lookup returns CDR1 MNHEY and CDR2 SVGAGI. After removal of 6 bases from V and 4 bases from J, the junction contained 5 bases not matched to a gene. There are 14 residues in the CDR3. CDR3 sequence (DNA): TGTGCCAGCAGGACGACAGGGGCTAATCAGCCCCAGCATTTT. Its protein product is CASRTTGANQPQHF.

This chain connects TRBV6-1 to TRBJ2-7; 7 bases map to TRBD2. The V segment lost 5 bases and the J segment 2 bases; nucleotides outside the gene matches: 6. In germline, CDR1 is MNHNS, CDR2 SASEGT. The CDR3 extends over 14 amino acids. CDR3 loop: CASSPGGITYEQYF. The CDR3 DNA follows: TGTGCCAGCAGTCCCGGGGGGATAACCTACGAGCAGTACTTC.

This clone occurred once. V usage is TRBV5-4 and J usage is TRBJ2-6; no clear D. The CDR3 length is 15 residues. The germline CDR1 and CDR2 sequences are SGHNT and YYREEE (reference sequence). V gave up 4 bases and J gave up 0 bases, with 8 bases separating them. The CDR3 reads CASSASGSGANVLTF. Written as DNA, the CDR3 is TGTGCCAGCAGCGCCTCGGGCTCTGGGGCCAACGTCCTGACTTTC.

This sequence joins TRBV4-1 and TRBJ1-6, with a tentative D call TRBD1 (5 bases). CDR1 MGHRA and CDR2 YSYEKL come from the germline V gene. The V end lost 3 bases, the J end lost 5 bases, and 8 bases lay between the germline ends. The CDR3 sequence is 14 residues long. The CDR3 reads CASSHGRDNSPLHF. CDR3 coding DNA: TGCGCCAGCAGCCACGGCAGGGATAATTCACCCCTCCACTTT.

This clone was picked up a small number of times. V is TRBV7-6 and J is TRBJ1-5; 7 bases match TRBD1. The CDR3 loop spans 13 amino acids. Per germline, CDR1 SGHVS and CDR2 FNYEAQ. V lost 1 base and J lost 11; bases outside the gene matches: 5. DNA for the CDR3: TGTGCCAGCAGCTTAGGGACAGGTCTGACCCAGCATTTT. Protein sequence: CASSLGTGLTQHF.

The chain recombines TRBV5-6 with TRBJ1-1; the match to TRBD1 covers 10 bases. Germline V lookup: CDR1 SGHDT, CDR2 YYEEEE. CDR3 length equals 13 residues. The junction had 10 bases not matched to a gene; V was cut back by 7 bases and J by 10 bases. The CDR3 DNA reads TGTGCCAGCTCCGGGACAGGGGATTTAGGAGCTTTCTTT. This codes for CASSGTGDLGAFF.

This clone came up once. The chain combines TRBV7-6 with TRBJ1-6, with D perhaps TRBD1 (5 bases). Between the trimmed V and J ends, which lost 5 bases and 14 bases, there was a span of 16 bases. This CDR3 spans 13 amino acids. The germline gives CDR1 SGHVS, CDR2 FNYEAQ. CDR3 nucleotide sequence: TGTGCCAGCAGCAAACTTGACGGGGGTACCCTCCACTTT. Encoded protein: CASSKLDGGTLHF.

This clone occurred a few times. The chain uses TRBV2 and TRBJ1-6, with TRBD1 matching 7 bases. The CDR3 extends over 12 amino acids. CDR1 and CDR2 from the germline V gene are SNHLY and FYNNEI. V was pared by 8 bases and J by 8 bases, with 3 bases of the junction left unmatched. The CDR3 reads CASRDRDSPLHF. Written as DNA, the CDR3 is TGTGCCAGCCGGGACAGAGATTCACCCCTCCACTTT.

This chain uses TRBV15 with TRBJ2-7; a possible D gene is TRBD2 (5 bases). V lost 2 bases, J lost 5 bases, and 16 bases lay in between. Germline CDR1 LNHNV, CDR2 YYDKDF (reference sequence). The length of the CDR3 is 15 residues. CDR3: CATSRHRELGNEQYF. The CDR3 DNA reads TGTGCCACCAGCAGACACCGGGAATTAGGTAACGAGCAGTACTTC.

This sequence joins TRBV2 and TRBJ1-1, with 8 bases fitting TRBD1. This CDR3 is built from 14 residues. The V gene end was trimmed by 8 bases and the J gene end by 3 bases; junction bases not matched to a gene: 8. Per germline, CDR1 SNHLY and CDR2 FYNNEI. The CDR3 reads CASQGTGGDTEAFF. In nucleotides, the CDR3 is TGTGCCAGCCAAGGGACAGGTGGTGACACTGAAGCTTTCTTT. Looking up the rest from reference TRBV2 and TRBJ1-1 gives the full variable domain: EPEVTQTPSHQVTQMGQEVILRCVPISNHLYFYWYRQILGQKVEFLVSFYNNEISEKSEIFDDQFSVERPDGSNFTLKIRSTKLEDSAMYFCASQGTGGDTEAFFGQGTRLTVV.

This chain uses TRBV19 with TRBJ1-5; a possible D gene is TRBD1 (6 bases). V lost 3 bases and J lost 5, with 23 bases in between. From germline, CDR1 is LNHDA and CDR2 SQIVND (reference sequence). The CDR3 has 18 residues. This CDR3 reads CASSILGPSTGYYQPQHF. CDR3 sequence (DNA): TGTGCCAGTAGTATCCTAGGGCCCTCTACAGGGTATTATCAGCCCCAGCATTTT.

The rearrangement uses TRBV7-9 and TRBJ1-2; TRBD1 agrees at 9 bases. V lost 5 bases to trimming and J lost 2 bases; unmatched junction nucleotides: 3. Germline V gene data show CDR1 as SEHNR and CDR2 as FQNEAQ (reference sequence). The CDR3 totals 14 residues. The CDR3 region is CASSRGTGNYGYTF. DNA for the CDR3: TGTGCCAGCAGCCGAGGGACAGGGAACTATGGCTACACCTTC.

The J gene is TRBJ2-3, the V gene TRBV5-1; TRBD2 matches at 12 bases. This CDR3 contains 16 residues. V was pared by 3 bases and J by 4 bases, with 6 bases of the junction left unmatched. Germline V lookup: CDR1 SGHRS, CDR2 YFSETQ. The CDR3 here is CASSSLAGGPSDTQYF. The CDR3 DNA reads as TGCGCCAGCAGCTCTCTAGCGGGGGGGCCGTCAGATACGCAGTATTTT.

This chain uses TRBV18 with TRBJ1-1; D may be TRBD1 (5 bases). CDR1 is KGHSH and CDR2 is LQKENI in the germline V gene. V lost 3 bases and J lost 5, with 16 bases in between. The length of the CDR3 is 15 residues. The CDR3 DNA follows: TGTGCCAGCTCACCCCCGTCTCCGGGGGGGACTGAAGCTTTCTTT. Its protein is CASSPPSPGGTEAFF.

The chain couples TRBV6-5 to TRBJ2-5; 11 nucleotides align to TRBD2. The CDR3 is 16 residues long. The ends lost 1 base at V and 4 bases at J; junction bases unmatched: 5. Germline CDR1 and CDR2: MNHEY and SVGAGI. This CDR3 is CASSYYSGGASETQYF. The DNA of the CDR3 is TGTGCCAGCAGTTACTATAGCGGGGGGGCTTCAGAGACCCAGTACTTC.

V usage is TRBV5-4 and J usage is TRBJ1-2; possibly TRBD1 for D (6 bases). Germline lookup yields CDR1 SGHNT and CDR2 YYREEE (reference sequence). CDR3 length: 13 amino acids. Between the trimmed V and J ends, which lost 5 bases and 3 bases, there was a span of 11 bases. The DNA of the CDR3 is TGTGCCAGCAGTAACAGGGATTACTATGGCTACACCTTC. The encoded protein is CASSNRDYYGYTF.

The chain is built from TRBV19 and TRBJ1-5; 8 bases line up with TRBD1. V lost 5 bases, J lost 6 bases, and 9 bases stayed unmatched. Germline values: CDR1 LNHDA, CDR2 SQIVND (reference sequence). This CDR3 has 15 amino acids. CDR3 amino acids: CASSSLSGGGQPQHF. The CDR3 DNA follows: TGTGCCAGTAGTTCGCTCTCAGGGGGCGGTCAGCCCCAGCATTTT.